This passage covers 19 T cell receptor beta chains from one sample sequenced in a study of beta chain features in type 1 diabetes. Broader study findings: Shorter TCRB CDR3s, moderately but significantly so, were found in Type 1 diabetes patients in all four CD4+ subsets.

The isolated RNA, all of it, was reverse transcribed, so expressed TCRB transcripts were what got sequenced. TCRdb keeps only in-frame clones here, not all; method: immunoSEQ multiplex PCR. The sample comprises 300,000 or so clones, approximately 12% of which are singletons, and roughly 0.016% rests with the top ten. These receptors are not linked to any known antigen. What was sequenced was naive CD4+ T cells from blood. Every receptor here comes from a young woman with type 1 diabetes.

The count of this clone is one. The rearrangement joins TRBV28 to TRBJ2-1, with a tentative D call TRBD2 (6 bases). V dropped 7 bases and J dropped 7 bases, with 20 bases sitting between them. The CDR3 is made up of 15 amino acids. Per the germline V gene, CDR1 is MDHEN and CDR2 is SYDVKM. DNA for the CDR3: TGTGCCAGCAACACCGGAGGGGCGGGTAAGAATGAGCAGTTCTTC. This encodes CASNTGGAGKNEQFF.

The chain joins TRBV5-4 to TRBJ1-1; 7 nucleotides match TRBD1. The CDR3 is 14 amino acids. CDR1 is SGHNT and CDR2 is YYREEE in the germline V gene (reference sequence). The V gene end was trimmed by 3 bases and the J gene end by 3 bases; junction bases not matched to a gene: 5. The CDR3 DNA follows: TGTGCCAGCAGCTCGCAGGGGGGATACACTGAAGCTTTCTTT. Translating it yields CASSSQGGYTEAFF.

This clone came up a few times. J is TRBJ2-1 and V is TRBV23-1; D might be TRBD1 (7 bases). TRBV23-1 is an ORF, and what it does is uncertain. This CDR3 is built from 16 residues. Between the trimmed V and J ends, which lost 0 bases and 3 bases, there was a span of 12 bases. The CDR3 nucleotides are TGCGCCAGCAGTCAATCTCGACAGGGAGGCTACAATGAGCAGTTCTTC. It is translated as CASSQSRQGGYNEQFF.

With respect to this clone: At one end, the junction sequence differs from germline, possibly due to a read error. The genes are TRBV9 and TRBJ2-1; the D is unclear. The CDR3 consists of 10 residues. Per the germline V gene, CDR1 is SGDLS and CDR2 is YYNGEE. Here the CDR3 DNA reads TGTGCCAGCACCAAACATGATCAGTTCTTC. Its translation is CASTKHDQFF.

This clone was observed a handful of times. The chain links TRBV29-1 to TRBJ1-4, with 7 bases identical to TRBD1. This CDR3 contains 13 residues. Trimming took 7 bases from V and 8 from J; bases not matched to a gene: 10. CDR1 and CDR2 from the germline V gene are SQVTM and ANQGSEA. The CDR3 DNA reads TGCAGCGCCCTGACAGGGTTAGGGGAAAAACTGTTTTTT. Protein sequence: CSALTGLGEKLFF.

Only a few counts were recorded for this clone. The CDR3 DNA reads as TGCGCCAGCAGCCAAGATCGAGGGGGAGGGTGGAGCTCCTACAATGAGCAGTTCTTC. Translating gives CASSQDRGGGWSSYNEQFF. This chain joins TRBV4-1 and TRBJ2-1; a weak D match, TRBD2 (7 bases). V was pared by 0 bases and J by 0 bases, with 18 bases between. Germline V lookup: CDR1 MGHRA, CDR2 YSYEKL. The CDR3 is 19 amino acids.

In this sample, this clone turned up a few times. The identical CDR3 is also encoded by other nucleotide sequences in the sample. The chain links TRBV5-1 to TRBJ1-1, with a possible D match to TRBD1 (5 bases). In germline, CDR1 is SGHRS, CDR2 YFSETQ. The CDR3 is 13 residues long. V lost 1 base and J 1 base, leaving 5 bases between the germline ends. CDR3: CASSLRGNTEAFF. As DNA, the CDR3 is TGCGCCAGCAGCTTGAGGGGGAACACTGAAGCTTTCTTT.

A word on this clone: The same CDR3 can be traced to other DNA sequences in this sample. This rearrangement joins TRBV9 to TRBJ2-1; 9 nucleotides align to TRBD2. V gave up 0 bases and J gave up 2 bases; unmatched junction bases: 3. Germline V gene lookup returns CDR1 SGDLS and CDR2 YYNGEE. CDR3 size: 16 residues. The CDR3 nucleotides are TGTGCCAGCAGCGTAGGACTAGCGGATACCTACAATGAGCAGTTCTTC. This gives the protein CASSVGLADTYNEQFF.

This clone has more than one count but fewer than ten. CDR3 loop: CASKEPVSNQPQHF. As DNA, the CDR3 is TGTGCCAGCAAGGAGCCAGTTAGCAATCAGCCCCAGCATTTT. J is TRBJ1-5 and V is TRBV2; D ambiguous. V lost 7 bases and J lost 0, with 10 bases in between. The germline CDR1 and CDR2 sequences are SNHLY and FYNNEI. This CDR3 has 14 amino acids.

This clone was found a few times. The chain recombines TRBV27 with TRBJ2-2, with a possible D match to TRBD1 (6 bases). The CDR3 length is 15 residues. Per the germline V gene, CDR1 is MNHEY and CDR2 is SMNVEV (reference sequence). Trimming removed 6 bases from V and 1 base from J, with 12 bases in between. The CDR3 is CASSRGRGNTGELFF. The CDR3 DNA sequence: TGTGCCAGCAGCCGGGGCAGGGGGAACACCGGGGAGCTGTTTTTT.

The V gene is TRBV5-6, the J gene TRBJ1-2; 10 bases match TRBD1. V dropped 5 bases and J dropped 3; count of bases not matched to a gene: 4. There are 14 residues in the CDR3. The germline V gene encodes CDR1 SGHDT and CDR2 YYEEEE. CDR3 DNA: TGTGCCAGCAGGCGGACAGGGGGTCACTATGGCTACACCTTC. Its protein product is CASRRTGGHYGYTF. The full variable domain, in which reference TRBV5-6 and TRBJ1-2 provide the parts outside the CDR3, is DAGVTQSPTHLIKTRGQQVTLRCSPKSGHDTVSWYQQALGQGPQFIFQYYEEEERQRGNFPDRFSGHQFPNYSSELNVNALLLGDSALYLCASRRTGGHYGYTFGSGTRLTVV.

The V and J genes are TRBV28 and TRBJ1-2; tentative D call: TRBD1 (6 bases). The CDR3 has 12 residues. V dropped 8 bases and J dropped 2 bases, with 9 bases sitting between them. The germline V gene has CDR1 MDHEN and CDR2 SYDVKM. In nucleotides, the CDR3 is TGTGCCAGCGAGACAGGCAACTATGGCTACACCTTC. Amino acid sequence: CASETGNYGYTF.

This chain links TRBV28 with TRBJ2-7; D not certain. V was shortened by 6 bases and J by 1 base, with 13 bases between the two germline ends. This CDR3 is built from 14 residues. Germline V gene data show CDR1 as MDHEN and CDR2 as SYDVKM. The CDR3 DNA is TGTGCCAGCAGCTTAGCCTCCGAGTCCTACGAGCAGTACTTC. It translates to CASSLASESYEQYF.

This clone has just a few counts. V is TRBV7-8 and J is TRBJ1-5, with unresolved D. Germline V CDR1 and CDR2: SGHVS, FQNEAQ. This CDR3 has 14 residues. V was trimmed by 5 bases and J by 7 bases, leaving 15 bases between them. Here the CDR3 reads CASSHGRRWQPQHF. DNA of the CDR3: TGTGCCAGCAGCCATGGGCGACGGTGGCAGCCCCAGCATTTT.

This clone has just a few counts. V is TRBV7-9 and J is TRBJ2-5, with 11 bases matching TRBD2. Germline V gene lookup returns CDR1 SEHNR and CDR2 FQNEAQ (reference sequence). V lost 3 bases and J lost 0; bases outside the gene matches: 6. The CDR3 has 17 amino acids. The CDR3 region has the DNA TGTGCCAGCAGCTTTGGCCTAGCGGGAGGCTACCAAGAGACCCAGTACTTC. This translates into CASSFGLAGGYQETQYF. The whole variable domain, remainder taken from reference TRBV7-9 and TRBJ2-5, is DTGVSQNPRHKITKRGQNVTFRCDPISEHNRLYWYRQTLGQGPEFLTYFQNEAQLEKSRLLSDRFSAERPKGSFSTLEIQRTEQGDSAMYLCASSFGLAGGYQETQYFGPGTRLLVL.

J is TRBJ2-1 and V is TRBV7-8; 7 bases match TRBD1. Trimming removed 5 bases from V and 3 bases from J; junction bases left unmatched: 13. Germline CDR1 SGHVS, CDR2 FQNEAQ. The CDR3 spans 17 residues. The CDR3 bases are TGTGCCAGCAGCGCACGCCCGACAGGGCTTAGCTACAATGAGCAGTTCTTC. It translates to CASSARPTGLSYNEQFF.

The J gene is TRBJ1-2, the V gene TRBV18; 8 positions match TRBD1. V lost 4 bases, J lost 8 bases, and 9 bases stayed unmatched. The CDR3 covers 14 residues. Germline loops: CDR1 KGHSH, CDR2 LQKENI. CDR3 loop: CASSQGQGESGYTF. The CDR3 DNA reads as TGTGCCAGCTCACAAGGACAGGGAGAATCCGGCTACACCTTC.

This clone was found a few times. The gene calls are TRBV5-4 and TRBJ2-5; 7 bases fit TRBD1. The CDR3 extends over 13 amino acids. Germline assignment: CDR1 SGHNT and CDR2 YYREEE (reference sequence). Trimming cost V 4 bases and J 3 bases; bases outside gene matches: 3. The CDR3 protein is CASSEGTEETQYF. As DNA, the CDR3 is TGTGCCAGCAGCGAGGGGACAGAAGAGACCCAGTACTTC.

The rearrangement links TRBV11-2 to TRBJ2-3; 8 bases match TRBD2. From germline, CDR1 is SGHAT and CDR2 FQNNGV. The CDR3 is 16 amino acids. The J segment lost 0 bases and the V segment lost 5 bases, leaving 7 bases of the junction unmatched. The CDR3 nucleotides read TGTGCCAGCAGCCCCGCGGCGGGAGGCAGCACAGATACGCAGTATTTT. Translated: CASSPAAGGSTDTQYF.